These 5 T cell receptor beta chains came from one sample sequenced in a study of cytomegalovirus exposure and HLA in healthy donors. The PCR contained 60 Vbeta and 13 Jbeta primers. Only in-frame clones appear in the TCRdb table, and some are missing; sequencing was by immunoSEQ multiplex PCR. This repertoire shows 130,000 or so clones, around 83% found once; its top ten account for about 6.7%. Input material: PBMCs. Receptors originate from a woman younger than 45 in good health and CMV-seropositive.

This clone showed up just once. Here the CDR3 reads CAWSQGGEKLFF. CDR3 bases: TGTGCCTGGTCGCAGGGGGGAGAAAAACTGTTTTTT. The chain joins TRBV30 to TRBJ1-4, with TRBD1 identical over 7 bases. Germline assignment: CDR1 GTSNPN and CDR2 SVGIG (reference sequence). V dropped 5 bases and J dropped 8; count of bases not matched to a gene: 5. The CDR3 runs 12 residues.

This clone showed up just once. This chain links TRBV9 with TRBJ2-7, with 8 bases lining up with TRBD1. J was trimmed by 4 bases and V by 0 bases; bases with no gene match: 6. Germline values: CDR1 SGDLS, CDR2 YYNGEE. The CDR3 loop spans 15 amino acids. The CDR3 sequence is CASSVAGQGIYEQYF. The DNA for the CDR3 is TGTGCCAGCAGCGTAGCCGGACAGGGCATTTACGAGCAGTACTTC. The variable domain in full, completed from reference TRBV9 and TRBJ2-7, reads DSGVTQTPKHLITATGQRVTLRCSPRSGDLSVYWYQQSLDQGLQFLIQYYNGEERAKGNILERFSAQQFPDLHSELNLSSLELGDSALYFCASSVAGQGIYEQYFGPGTRLTVT.

This chain joins TRBV21-1 and TRBJ1-5; the D call of TRBD1 is as the table states it, not checked on the DNA. TRBV21-1 is listed as a pseudogene. The CDR3 covers 18 residues. This chain's CDR3 is CASSPKERPQGQRQPQHF. The CDR3 DNA reads TGTGCCAGCAGCCCAAAAGAGAGGCCACAGGGGCAACGGCAGCCCCAGCATTTT.

The CDR3 sequence: CASSISSGFNQPQHF. CDR3 sequence (DNA): TGTGCCAGTAGTATTTCCTCAGGGTTTAATCAGCCCCAGCATTTT. The chain joins TRBV19 to TRBJ1-5, with TRBD1 as a possible D gene (5 bases). V lost 3 bases to trimming and J lost 4 bases, with 13 bases between them. In germline, CDR1 is LNHDA, CDR2 SQIVND (reference sequence). The CDR3 covers 15 residues.

This chain connects TRBV7-9 to TRBJ1-1; D is possibly TRBD1 (5 bases). Germline V CDR1 and CDR2: SEHNR, FQNEAQ (reference sequence). V was trimmed by 7 bases and J by 3 bases, leaving 18 bases between them. This CDR3 comprises 15 residues. CDR3 bases: TGTGCCAGCATTCTCTCGGGACTCAGGGACACTGAAGCTTTCTTT. This sequence encodes CASILSGLRDTEAFF.